The clone carrying this T cell receptor beta chain was detected a few times. The source of the sample is a study of blood T cell repertoires in COVID-19. Study background: The United States, Italy and Spain were the sources of the acute and convalescent COVID-19 samples.

CDR1 MNHEY and CDR2 SVGAGI come from the germline V gene. This CDR3 contains 10 residues. V was shortened by 8 bases and J by 10 bases, with 9 bases between the two germline ends. TCRdb's copy holds only in-frame clones and misses some; the assay was immunoSEQ multiplex PCR. The table has 200,000 to 300,000 clones, around 86% seen once. This clonotype originated in a woman aged 60-75 years with COVID-19, enrolled during active disease. The specimen was peripheral blood. V gene TRBV6-5 combines with J gene TRBJ1-3; the D is unclear. DNA for the CDR3: TGTGCCAGCCGGGCGGGAACCATATATTTT. Its translation: CASRAGTIYF.